This T cell receptor beta chain was documented in a study of CD8+CD57+ T cells in acquired aplastic anemia. About the study: On average, sorted CD4+ and CD8+ cells gave 2.5 to 4 ug of DNA.

At least ten counts were recorded for this clonotype. This CDR3 region has 18 residues. J lost 3 bases, V lost 1 base, and 6 bases had no gene match. Germline CDR1 reads SGHAT; CDR2 reads FQDESV (reference sequence). All sequencing subjects had displayed CD8+CD57+ cell expansion on flow cytometry. No patient had been given any therapy when blood was sampled. Genomic DNA acted as the template from which TCR beta VDJ combination and CDR3 sequence profiling were carried out. TCRdb re-called the reads with MiXCR, one entry per CDR3 protein. This table has roughly 120,000 distinct CDR3 sequences, approximately 61% appearing once.

Sequenced sample: sorted CD4+, CD8+, or CD8+CD57+ T cells (not recorded which) from PBMCs. The sequence came from a human donor with aplastic anemia. The chain carries TRBV11-1 and TRBJ2-1; 13 nucleotides align to TRBD2. The CDR3 sequence: CASSLGTSGRAYYNEQFF. CDR3 in DNA: TGTGCCAGCAGCTTAGGGACTAGCGGGAGAGCCTACTACAATGAGCAGTTCTTC.